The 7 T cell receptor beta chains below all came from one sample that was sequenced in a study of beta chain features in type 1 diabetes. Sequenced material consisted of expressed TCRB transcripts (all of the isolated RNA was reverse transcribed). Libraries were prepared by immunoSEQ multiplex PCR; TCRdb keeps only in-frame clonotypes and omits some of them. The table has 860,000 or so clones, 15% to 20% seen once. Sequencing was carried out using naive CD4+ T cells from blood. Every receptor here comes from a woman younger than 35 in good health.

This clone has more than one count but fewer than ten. The CDR3 loop reads CASSQDVASQETQYF. DNA of the CDR3: TGCGCCAGCAGCCAAGATGTGGCTAGTCAAGAGACCCAGTACTTC. The rearrangement joins TRBV4-1 to TRBJ2-5; D uncertain. The CDR3 consists of 15 residues. V was shortened by 0 bases and J by 2 bases, with 10 bases between the two germline ends. Germline assignment: CDR1 MGHRA and CDR2 YSYEKL.

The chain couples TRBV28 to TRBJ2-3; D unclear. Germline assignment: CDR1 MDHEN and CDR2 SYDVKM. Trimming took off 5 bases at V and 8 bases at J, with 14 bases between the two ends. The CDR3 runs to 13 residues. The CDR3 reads CASSRITLGTQYF. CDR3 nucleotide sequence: TGTGCCAGCAGTCGAATCACGCTGGGTACGCAGTATTTT.

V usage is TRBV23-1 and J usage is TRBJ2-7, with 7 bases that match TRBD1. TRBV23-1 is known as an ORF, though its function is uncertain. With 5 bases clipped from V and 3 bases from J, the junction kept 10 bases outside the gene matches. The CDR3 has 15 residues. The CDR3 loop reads CASSGTGTDFYEQYF. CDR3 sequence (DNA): TGCGCCAGCAGTGGCACCGGGACAGATTTCTACGAGCAGTACTTC.

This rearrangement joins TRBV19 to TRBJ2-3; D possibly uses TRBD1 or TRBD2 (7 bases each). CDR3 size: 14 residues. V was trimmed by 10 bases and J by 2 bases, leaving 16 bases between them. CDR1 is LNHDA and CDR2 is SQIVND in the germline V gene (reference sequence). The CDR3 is CATKRDRNTDTQYF. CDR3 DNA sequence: TGTGCCACCAAGCGGGACAGAAACACAGATACGCAGTATTTT.

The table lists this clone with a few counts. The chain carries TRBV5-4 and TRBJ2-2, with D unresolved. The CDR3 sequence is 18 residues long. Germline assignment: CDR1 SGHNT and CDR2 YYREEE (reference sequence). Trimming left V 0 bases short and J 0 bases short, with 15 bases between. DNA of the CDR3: TGTGCCAGCAGCTTGGATGGCAGCTGGGCATCGAACACCGGGGAGCTGTTTTTT. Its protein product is CASSLDGSWASNTGELFF. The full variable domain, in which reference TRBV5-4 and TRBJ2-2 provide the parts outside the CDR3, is ETGVTQSPTHLIKTRGQQVTLRCSSQSGHNTVSWYQQALGQGPQFIFQYYREEENGRGNFPPRFSGLQFPNYSSELNVNALELDDSALYLCASSLDGSWASNTGELFFGEGSRLTVL.

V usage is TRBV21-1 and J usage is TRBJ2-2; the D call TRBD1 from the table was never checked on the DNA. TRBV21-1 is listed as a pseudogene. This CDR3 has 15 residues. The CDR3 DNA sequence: TGTGCCAGCCTTCTCAACAGGGGGCACTCCGGGGAGCTGTTTTTT. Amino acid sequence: CASLLNRGHSGELFF.

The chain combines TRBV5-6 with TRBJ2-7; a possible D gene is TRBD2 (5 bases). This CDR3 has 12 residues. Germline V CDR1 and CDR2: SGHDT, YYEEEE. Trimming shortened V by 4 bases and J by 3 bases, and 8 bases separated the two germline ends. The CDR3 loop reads CASSGSFYEQYF. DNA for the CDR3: TGTGCCAGCAGCGGGAGTTTCTACGAGCAGTACTTC. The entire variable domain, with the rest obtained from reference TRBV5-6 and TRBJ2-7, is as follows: DAGVTQSPTHLIKTRGQQVTLRCSPKSGHDTVSWYQQALGQGPQFIFQYYEEEERQRGNFPDRFSGHQFPNYSSELNVNALLLGDSALYLCASSGSFYEQYFGPGTRLTVT.